These 25 T cell receptor beta chains came from one sample sequenced in a study of T cell changes during pregnancy in multiple sclerosis. Sequencing used immunoSEQ multiplex PCR; TCRdb keeps in-frame clones, though not all of them. The sample has about 53,000 clones; roughly 91% are singletons. Sample: CD4+ T cells from peripheral blood mononuclear cells, taken in the third trimester of pregnancy. These receptors all stem from a female donor with multiple sclerosis, enrolled in a pregnancy study.

The chain has TRBV12-5 and TRBJ2-7; a weak D match, TRBD2 (6 bases). Trimming removed 3 bases at V and 1 base at J, with 13 bases between. CDR3 length equals 15 residues. Germline V gene lookup returns CDR1 LGHNT and CDR2 FRNRAP. CDR3 coding DNA: TGTGCTAGTGGTTTTCCGCGGGACGGGTCCTACGAGCAGTACTTC. Protein: CASGFPRDGSYEQYF.

The V gene is TRBV5-1, the J gene TRBJ2-5; TRBD2 agrees at 8 bases. The CDR3 sequence is 14 residues long. The trim removed 4 bases at V and 4 bases at J, leaving 6 bases unmatched. Germline loops: CDR1 SGHRS, CDR2 YFSETQ. The CDR3 sequence: CASSAGGAGETQYF. CDR3 coding DNA: TGCGCCAGCAGCGCCGGGGGGGCAGGAGAGACCCAGTACTTC.

The rearrangement joins TRBV30 to TRBJ2-3; 10 bases fit TRBD2. The CDR3 extends over 15 amino acids. Looked up from germline, CDR1 is GTSNPN and CDR2 is SVGIG (reference sequence). V gave up 5 bases and J gave up 6 bases; unmatched junction bases: 11. CDR3 amino acids: CAWDQAGGPWDTQYF. The CDR3 nucleotides are TGTGCCTGGGACCAAGCGGGGGGGCCTTGGGATACGCAGTATTTT.

The V call is TRBV5-5, the J call TRBJ2-5; TRBD1 agrees at 7 bases. The CDR3 loop spans 15 amino acids. Per germline, CDR1 SGHKS and CDR2 YYEKEE (reference sequence). The trim removed 5 bases at V and 2 bases at J, leaving 9 bases unmatched. In DNA form, the CDR3 reads TGTGCCAGCAGTCGAAGGACAGGACAACAAGAGACCCAGTACTTC. This translates into CASSRRTGQQETQYF.

The V and J genes are TRBV6-5 and TRBJ2-1; D is possibly TRBD2 (6 bases). The V end lost 4 bases, the J end lost 5 bases, and 18 bases lay between the germline ends. Germline V gene sequence: CDR1 MNHEY, CDR2 SVGAGI. The CDR3 length is 16 residues. The CDR3 reads CASSSTPSEENNEQFF. The CDR3 DNA follows: TGTGCCAGCAGTTCCACTCCTAGCGAGGAAAACAATGAGCAGTTCTTC.

This chain links TRBV7-3 with TRBJ2-1; possible D gene TRBD1, 6 bases. Germline assignment: CDR1 SGHTA and CDR2 FQGTGA. Trimming pared 1 base from V and 7 bases from J, leaving 17 bases between. This CDR3 spans 16 amino acids. The CDR3 reads CASSLREAGTQNEQFF. The DNA of the CDR3 is TGTGCCAGCAGCTTAAGGGAAGCCGGGACACAAAATGAGCAGTTCTTC.

This clone appeared a single time. The rearrangement uses TRBV5-6 and TRBJ2-1; D remains ambiguous. The CDR3 is made up of 12 amino acids. V dropped 0 bases and J dropped 8 bases, with 6 bases sitting between them. The V gene's germline CDR1 is SGHDT and CDR2 YYEEEE. CDR3 protein: CASSLAAYEQFF. The CDR3 nucleotides are TGTGCCAGCAGCTTGGCAGCGTATGAGCAGTTCTTC.

A single count supports this clone. The rearrangement links TRBV10-3 to TRBJ1-4, with D perhaps TRBD1 (5 bases). Germline-derived CDR1 and CDR2 are ENHRY and SYGVKD. The CDR3 runs 14 residues. Trimming cost V 8 bases and J 4 bases, with 14 bases left between them. This CDR3 is CAIGASSDNEKLFF. The CDR3 bases are TGTGCCATCGGGGCCTCCTCAGATAATGAAAAACTGTTTTTT.

The CDR3 sequence: CATRTGGNTEAFF. CDR3 DNA sequence: TGCGCCACCAGGACAGGGGGGAACACTGAAGCTTTCTTT. This chain joins TRBV5-1 and TRBJ1-1; 10 nucleotides line up with TRBD1. The germline gives CDR1 SGHRS, CDR2 YFSETQ. This CDR3 has 13 amino acids. The ends lost 9 bases at V and 1 base at J; junction bases unmatched: 3.

CDR3 in DNA: TGTGCCAGCAGCCTCGCCGGGATCTCCTACGAGCAGTACTTC. This codes for CASSLAGISYEQYF. J is TRBJ2-7 and V is TRBV7-2; a weak D match, TRBD2 (5 bases). Between the trimmed V and J ends, which lost 5 bases and 0 bases, there was a span of 11 bases. Germline CDR1 SGHTA, CDR2 FQGNSA. This CDR3 has 14 amino acids.

This chain links TRBV7-9 with TRBJ1-4, with TRBD1 matching over 8 bases. J lost 7 bases, V lost 5 bases, and 9 bases had no gene match. Germline assignment: CDR1 SEHNR and CDR2 FQNEAQ (reference sequence). The CDR3 consists of 15 residues. The CDR3 DNA is TGTGCCAGCAGCACAGGGGGGATAAGGGGTGAAAAACTGTTTTTT. Its translation is CASSTGGIRGEKLFF.

The chain couples TRBV5-1 to TRBJ1-2; no definite D call. V lost 5 bases and J lost 5, with 16 bases in between. The CDR3 is made up of 14 amino acids. Germline values: CDR1 SGHRS, CDR2 YFSETQ. CDR3 in amino acids: CASSRESEDYGYTF. For the CDR3, the DNA is TGCGCCAGCAGTCGGGAGAGTGAGGATTATGGCTACACCTTC.

The chain recombines TRBV9 with TRBJ2-1, with D unresolved. The length of the CDR3 is 14 residues. Trimming shortened V by 0 bases and J by 4 bases, and 8 bases separated the two germline ends. Looked up from germline, CDR1 is SGDLS and CDR2 is YYNGEE. The DNA for the CDR3 is TGTGCCAGCAGCGTAGCCTTACAGTACAATGAGCAGTTCTTC. Translating gives CASSVALQYNEQFF.

This sequence joins TRBV7-6 and TRBJ2-1, with TRBD1 identical over 9 bases. The V gene end was trimmed by 5 bases and the J gene end by 3 bases; junction bases not matched to a gene: 5. This CDR3 is 15 amino acids long. From germline, CDR1 is SGHVS and CDR2 FNYEAQ. DNA of the CDR3: TGTGCCAGCAGCCCCGGACAGGGGATCTACAATGAGCAGTTCTTC. Protein product: CASSPGQGIYNEQFF.

Of note for this clone: The junction shows a germline mismatch at one end, possibly a read error. This sequence joins TRBV2 and TRBJ2-2, with D uncertain. Germline V gene lookup returns CDR1 SNHLY and CDR2 FYNNEI. The CDR3 covers 14 residues. CDR3: CARSAVSNTGELFF. The CDR3 nucleotides read TGTGCCAGAAGTGCCGTTTCGAACACCGGGGAGCTGTTTTTT. Variable domain in full (rest from reference TRBV2 and TRBJ2-2): EPEVTQTPSHQVTQMGQEVILRCVPISNHLYFYWYRQILGQKVEFLVSFYNNEISEKSEIFDDQFSVERPDGSNFTLKIRSTKLEDSAMYFCARSAVSNTGELFFGEGSRLTVL.

The CDR3 loop reads CASSPGTGNQPQHF. The CDR3 bases are TGCGCCAGCAGCCCCGGGACAGGCAATCAGCCCCAGCATTTT. V is TRBV5-1 and J is TRBJ1-5; TRBD1 agrees at 7 bases. The junction had 3 bases not matched to a gene; V was cut back by 4 bases and J by 2 bases. The CDR3 loop spans 14 amino acids. From germline, CDR1 is SGHRS and CDR2 YFSETQ.

The chain couples TRBV7-6 to TRBJ1-1; D remains ambiguous. Germline assignment: CDR1 SGHVS and CDR2 FNYEAQ. The CDR3 loop spans 13 amino acids. Trimming cost V 5 bases and J 1 base, with 8 bases left between them. This CDR3 is CASSTTPNTEAFF. The CDR3 DNA follows: TGTGCCAGCAGCACCACACCGAACACTGAAGCTTTCTTT.

The chain is built from TRBV6-5 and TRBJ2-6, with D perhaps TRBD1 (5 bases). The CDR3 runs 15 residues. Trimming left V 6 bases short and J 0 bases short, with 9 bases between. Germline CDR1 reads MNHEY; CDR2 reads SVGAGI. CDR3 residues: CASRRQPSGANVLTF. The CDR3 DNA sequence: TGTGCCAGCAGACGACAGCCCTCTGGGGCCAACGTCCTGACTTTC.

As DNA, the CDR3 is TGCGCCAGCAGGACTTTTAGCGGGGGGCGCGCAGATACGCAGTATTTT. Protein sequence: CASRTFSGGRADTQYF. V and J are TRBV5-1 and TRBJ2-3; 10 bases fit TRBD2. The length of the CDR3 is 16 residues. CDR1 and CDR2 from the germline V gene are SGHRS and YFSETQ. With V trimmed by 5 bases and J by 4 bases, 10 bases remained unmatched.

Only one count was recorded for this clone. The rearrangement uses TRBV7-9 and TRBJ2-5; D may be TRBD1 (5 bases). The V end was cut by 5 bases, the J end by 8 bases, with 18 bases between. The CDR3 runs to 14 residues. From germline, CDR1 is SEHNR and CDR2 FQNEAQ (reference sequence). In nucleotides, the CDR3 is TGTGCCAGCAGCAACCGACAGAGCCCAGAAACCCAGTACTTC. Translation gives CASSNRQSPETQYF.

The chain couples TRBV30 to TRBJ2-6; D is uncertain. CDR1 and CDR2 from the germline V gene are GTSNPN and SVGIG (reference sequence). With 7 bases removed from V and 1 base from J, the gap between germline ends came to 14 bases. The CDR3 runs to 15 residues. The CDR3 region is CASLTSISGANVLTF. The CDR3 DNA follows: TGTGCCTCACTTACGAGTATATCTGGGGCCAACGTCCTGACTTTC. The full variable domain, its missing parts supplied by reference TRBV30 and TRBJ2-6, is SQTIHQWPATLVQPVGSPLSLECTVEGTSNPNLYWYRQAAGRGLQLLFYSVGIGQISSEVPQNLSASRPQDRQFILSSKKLLLSDSGFYLCASLTSISGANVLTFGAGSRLTVL.

The rearrangement links TRBV6-1 to TRBJ1-3; no clear D gene. The CDR3 is 13 residues long. CDR1 MNHNS and CDR2 SASEGT come from the germline V gene. Trimming took 5 bases from V and 8 from J, leaving 13 bases between them. The chain's CDR3 is CASSRDLVDTIYF. The CDR3 bases are TGTGCCAGCAGTCGGGATCTGGTTGACACCATATATTTT.

The chain carries TRBV11-2 and TRBJ2-2; 13 bases match TRBD2. Germline V gene sequence: CDR1 SGHAT, CDR2 FQNNGV. The CDR3 is 15 residues long. The V gene end was trimmed by 5 bases and the J gene end by 6 bases; junction bases not matched to a gene: 3. The CDR3: CASSIGLAGAGELFF. The CDR3 coding sequence is TGTGCCAGCAGCATAGGACTAGCGGGGGCCGGGGAGCTGTTTTTT.

The rearrangement uses TRBV5-4 and TRBJ1-1, with 10 bases lining up with TRBD1. The CDR3 contains 17 residues. Germline CDR1 SGHNT, CDR2 YYREEE (reference sequence). The V and J ends lost 3 bases and 4 bases, in that order; junction bases with no gene match: 12. In DNA, the CDR3 is TGTGCCAGCAGCTCCTGGACAGGGGGGAAGGTCGGCACTGAAGCTTTCTTT. This sequence encodes CASSSWTGGKVGTEAFF.

The V gene is TRBV9, the J gene TRBJ1-4; D ambiguous. Germline V gene sequence: CDR1 SGDLS, CDR2 YYNGEE. Trimming took off 0 bases at V and 6 bases at J, with 6 bases between the two ends. CDR3 size: 13 residues. CDR3 sequence reads: CASSVEIDEKLFF. CDR3 bases: TGTGCCAGCAGCGTAGAGATAGATGAAAAACTGTTTTTT.